This T cell receptor beta chain is from a study of graft-versus-host responses after intestinal transplantation. Study summary: Transplant types were multivisceral, liver-intestinal, or isolated intestinal.

The CDR3 spans 13 residues. Germline V CDR1 and CDR2: SGHRS, YFSETQ. V was pared by 0 bases and J by 11 bases, with 14 bases between. Libraries were prepared by immunoSEQ multiplex PCR; TCRdb keeps only in-frame clonotypes and omits some of them. The data show roughly 36,000 clones, about 95% seen once. To note about this clone: Its antigen is not identified.

Whole-study findings and limits: Recipient marrow harbored GvH clones, some of which surfaced first in ileum or blood.

This chain joins TRBV5-1 and TRBJ1-1; the D gene is possibly TRBD1 (5 bases). This receptor was identified in a human donor who was the organ donor for an intestinal transplant. Sequenced here: unstimulated CD8+ T cells sorted from spleen or lymph node cells, sampled before transplant. CDR3 DNA sequence: TGCGCCAGCAGCTTGGCCGACAGCCTGGAGGCTTTCTTT. Amino acids: CASSLADSLEAFF.